The sequence of this T cell receptor (beta chain) was determined in a study of Ad26.COV2.S vaccination and SARS-CoV-2 variants. Study-wide background: Once or twice, 56 days apart, Ad26.COV2.S was delivered intramuscularly. The study, taken as a whole, reports: Greater spike-specific TCR breadth was seen in vaccine recipients than in placebo recipients.

Using immunoSEQ multiplex PCR, the repertoire was profiled, and TCRdb retains in-frame clones only, with some absent. The data show about 400,000 clones, 89% seen once. The V gene's germline CDR1 is MDHEN and CDR2 SYDVKM. The CDR3 is made up of 15 amino acids. The V end was cut by 3 bases, the J end by 2 bases, with 12 bases between. Indicated treatment: roughly 18 received Ad26.COV2.S at low or high dose, single or two shots; about 5 received placebo; per-sample allocation not given. On day 63 after the first injection, vaccine and placebo recipients gave samples. An adult donor aged 18-55 years was enrolled in Boston. Wuhan-strain SARS-CoV-2 spike was expressed by the Ad26 vector that made up the vaccine. As regards this clone: What it binds is unknown.

The chain combines TRBV28 with TRBJ2-3; possibly TRBD1 or TRBD2 for D (5 bases each). The receptor was isolated from a person aged 18-65 years who received the Ad26.COV2.S COVID-19 vaccine or a placebo. The source was peripheral blood, collected in a trial of Ad26.COV2.S vaccine versus placebo. The CDR3 protein is CASSFGGVHTDTQYF. The CDR3 DNA reads as TGTGCCAGCAGTTTTGGGGGTGTGCACACAGATACGCAGTATTTT.